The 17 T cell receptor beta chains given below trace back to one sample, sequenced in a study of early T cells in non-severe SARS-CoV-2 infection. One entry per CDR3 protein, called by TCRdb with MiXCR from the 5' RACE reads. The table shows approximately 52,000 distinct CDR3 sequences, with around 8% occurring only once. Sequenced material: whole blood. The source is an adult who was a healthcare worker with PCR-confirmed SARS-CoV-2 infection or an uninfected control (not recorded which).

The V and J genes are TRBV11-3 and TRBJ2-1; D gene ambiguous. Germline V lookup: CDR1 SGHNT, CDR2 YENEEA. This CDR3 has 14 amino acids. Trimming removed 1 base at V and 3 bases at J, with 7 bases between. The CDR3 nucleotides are TGTGCCAGCAGCTTAGGGCGGCTCTACAATGAGCAGTTCTTC. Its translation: CASSLGRLYNEQFF.

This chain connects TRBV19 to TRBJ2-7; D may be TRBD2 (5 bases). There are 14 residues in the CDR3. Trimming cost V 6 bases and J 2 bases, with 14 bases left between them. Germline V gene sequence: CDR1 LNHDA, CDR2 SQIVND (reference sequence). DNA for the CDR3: TGTGCCAGTAGACTCACCGGGGTCACCTACGAGCAGTACTTC. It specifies CASRLTGVTYEQYF.

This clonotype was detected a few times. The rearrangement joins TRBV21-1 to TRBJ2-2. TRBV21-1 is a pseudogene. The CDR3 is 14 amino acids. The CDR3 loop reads CASSKEANTGELFF. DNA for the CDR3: TGTGCCAGCAGCAAAGAGGCAAACACCGGGGAGCTGTTTTTT.

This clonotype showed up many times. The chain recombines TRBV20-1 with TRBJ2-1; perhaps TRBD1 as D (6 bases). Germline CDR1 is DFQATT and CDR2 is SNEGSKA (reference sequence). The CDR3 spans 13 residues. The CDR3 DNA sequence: TGCAGCCTAACCGGGACAAGATACAATGAGCAGTTCTTC. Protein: CSLTGTRYNEQFF.

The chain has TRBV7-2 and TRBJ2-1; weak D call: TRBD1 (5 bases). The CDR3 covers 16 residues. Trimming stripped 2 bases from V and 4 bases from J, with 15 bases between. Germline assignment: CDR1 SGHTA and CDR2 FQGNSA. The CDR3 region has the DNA TGTGCCAGCAGCTTATCTCTGAACAGGAGATACAATGAGCAGTTCTTC. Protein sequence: CASSLSLNRRYNEQFF. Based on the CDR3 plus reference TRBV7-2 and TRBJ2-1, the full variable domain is GAGVSQSPSNKVTEKGKDVELRCDPISGHTALYWYRQSLGQGLEFLIYFQGNSAPDKSGLPSDRFSAERTGGSVSTLTIQRTQQEDSAVYLCASSLSLNRRYNEQFFGPGTRLTVL.

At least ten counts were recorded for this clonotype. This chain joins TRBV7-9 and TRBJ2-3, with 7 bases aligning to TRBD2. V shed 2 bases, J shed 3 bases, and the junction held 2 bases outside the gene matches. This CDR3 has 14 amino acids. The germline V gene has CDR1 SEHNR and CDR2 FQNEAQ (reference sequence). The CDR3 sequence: CASSLTGGTDTQYF. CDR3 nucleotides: TGTGCCAGCAGCTTAACGGGGGGTACAGATACGCAGTATTTT.

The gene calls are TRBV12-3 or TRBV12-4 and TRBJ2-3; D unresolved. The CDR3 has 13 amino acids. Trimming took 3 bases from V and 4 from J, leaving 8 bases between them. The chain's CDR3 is CASSFFGADTQYF. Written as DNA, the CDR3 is TGTGCCAGCAGTTTTTTTGGTGCAGATACGCAGTATTTT.

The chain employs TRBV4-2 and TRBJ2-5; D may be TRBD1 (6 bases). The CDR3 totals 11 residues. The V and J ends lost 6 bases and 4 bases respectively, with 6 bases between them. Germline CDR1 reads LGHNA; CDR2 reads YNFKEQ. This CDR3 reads CASRQGETQYF. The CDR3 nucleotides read TGTGCCAGCAGACAGGGAGAGACCCAGTACTTC.

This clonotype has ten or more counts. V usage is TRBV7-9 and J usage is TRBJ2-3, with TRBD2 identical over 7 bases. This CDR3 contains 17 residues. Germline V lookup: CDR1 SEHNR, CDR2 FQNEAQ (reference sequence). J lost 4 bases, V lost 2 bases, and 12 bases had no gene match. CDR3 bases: TGTGCCAGCAGCTTATCGTGGCGGGGGATCAGGTCAGATACGCAGTATTTT. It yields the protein CASSLSWRGIRSDTQYF.

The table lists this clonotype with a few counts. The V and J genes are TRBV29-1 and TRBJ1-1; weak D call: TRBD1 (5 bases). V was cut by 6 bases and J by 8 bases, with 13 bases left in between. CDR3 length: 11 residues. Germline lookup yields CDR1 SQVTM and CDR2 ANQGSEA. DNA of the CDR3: TGCAGCGTGATCCGACAGAAAGAAGCTTTCTTT. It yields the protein CSVIRQKEAFF.

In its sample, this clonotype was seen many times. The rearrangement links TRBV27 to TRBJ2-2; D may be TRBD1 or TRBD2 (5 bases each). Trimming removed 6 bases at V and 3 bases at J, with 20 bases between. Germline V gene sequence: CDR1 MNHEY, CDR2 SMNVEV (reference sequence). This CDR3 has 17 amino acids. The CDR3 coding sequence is TGTGCCAGCAGCAAACAAATCTGGCAGGGAGACACCGGGGAGCTGTTTTTT. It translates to CASSKQIWQGDTGELFF.

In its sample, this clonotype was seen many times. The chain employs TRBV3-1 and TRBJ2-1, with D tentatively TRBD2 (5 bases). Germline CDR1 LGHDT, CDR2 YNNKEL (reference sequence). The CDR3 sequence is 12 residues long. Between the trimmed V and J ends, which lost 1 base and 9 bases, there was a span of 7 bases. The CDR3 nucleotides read TGTGCCAGCAGCCAAGTGGCGGGTGAGCAGTTCTTC. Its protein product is CASSQVAGEQFF.

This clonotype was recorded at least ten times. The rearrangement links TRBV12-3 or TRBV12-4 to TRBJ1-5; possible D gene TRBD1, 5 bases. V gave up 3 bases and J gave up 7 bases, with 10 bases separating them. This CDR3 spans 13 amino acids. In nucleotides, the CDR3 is TGTGCCAGCAGTTTCTTTGGGGGGCAGCCCCAGCATTTT. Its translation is CASSFFGGQPQHF.

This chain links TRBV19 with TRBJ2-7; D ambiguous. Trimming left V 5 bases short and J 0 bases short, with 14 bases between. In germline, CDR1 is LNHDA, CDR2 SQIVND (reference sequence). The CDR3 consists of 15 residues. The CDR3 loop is CASSAQLRYSYEQYF. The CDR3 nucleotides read TGTGCCAGTAGTGCGCAACTCAGGTACTCCTACGAGCAGTACTTC.

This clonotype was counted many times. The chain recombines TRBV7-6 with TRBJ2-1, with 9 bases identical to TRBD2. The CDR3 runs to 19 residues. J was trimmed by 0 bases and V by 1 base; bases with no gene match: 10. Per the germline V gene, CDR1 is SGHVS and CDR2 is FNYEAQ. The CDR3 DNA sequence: TGTGCCAGCAGCTTAGTAGGGACTAGCTTTGACAGCTCCTACAATGAGCAGTTCTTC. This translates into CASSLVGTSFDSSYNEQFF.

CDR3 amino acids: CASSFKDGDKAKNIQYF. The CDR3 DNA sequence: TGTGCCAGCAGCTTTAAGGACGGGGACAAAGCCAAAAACATTCAGTACTTC. The V call is TRBV7-2, the J call TRBJ2-4, with D tentatively TRBD1 (6 bases). Trimming left V 3 bases short and J 0 bases short, with 15 bases between. The germline CDR1 and CDR2 sequences are SGHTA and FQGNSA. This CDR3 contains 17 residues.

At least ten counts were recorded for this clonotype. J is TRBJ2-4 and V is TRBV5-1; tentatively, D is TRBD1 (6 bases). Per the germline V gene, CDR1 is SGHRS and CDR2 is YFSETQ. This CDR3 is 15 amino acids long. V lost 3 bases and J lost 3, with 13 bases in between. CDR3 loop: CASSSEDSSKNIQYF. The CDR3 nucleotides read TGCGCCAGCAGCTCCGAGGACAGCAGCAAAAACATTCAGTACTTC. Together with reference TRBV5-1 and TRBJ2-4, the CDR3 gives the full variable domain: KAGVTQTPRYLIKTRGQQVTLSCSPISGHRSVSWYQQTPGQGLQFLFEYFSETQRNKGNFPGRFSGRQFSNSRSEMNVSTLELGDSALYLCASSSEDSSKNIQYFGAGTRLSVL.